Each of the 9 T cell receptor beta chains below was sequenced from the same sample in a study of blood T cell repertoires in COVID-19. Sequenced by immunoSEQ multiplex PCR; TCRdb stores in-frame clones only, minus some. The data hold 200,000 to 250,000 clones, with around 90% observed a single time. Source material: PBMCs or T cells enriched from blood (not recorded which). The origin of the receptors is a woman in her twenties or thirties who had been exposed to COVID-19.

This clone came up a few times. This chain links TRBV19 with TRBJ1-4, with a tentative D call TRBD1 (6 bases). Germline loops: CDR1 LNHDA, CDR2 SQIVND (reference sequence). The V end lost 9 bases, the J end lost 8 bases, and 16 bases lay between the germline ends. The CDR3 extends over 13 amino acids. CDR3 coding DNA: TGTGCCAGCCGCGGACAGTCACGAGAAAAACTGTTTTTT. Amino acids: CASRGQSREKLFF. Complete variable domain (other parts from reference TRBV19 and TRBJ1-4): DGGITQSPKYLFRKEGQNVTLSCEQNLNHDAMYWYRQDPGQGLRLIYYSQIVNDFQKGDIAEGYSVSREKKESFPLTVTSAQKNPTAFYLCASRGQSREKLFFGSGTQLSVL.

The CDR3 nucleotides read TGTGCCAGCAGCGTAACCCCAGCGGGAGTCGGCAATGAGCAGTTCTTC. The encoded protein is CASSVTPAGVGNEQFF. This chain uses TRBV9 with TRBJ2-1, with 8 bases fitting TRBD2. Germline assignment: CDR1 SGDLS and CDR2 YYNGEE. Trimming took 1 base from V and 6 from J; bases not matched to a gene: 9. This CDR3 spans 16 amino acids.

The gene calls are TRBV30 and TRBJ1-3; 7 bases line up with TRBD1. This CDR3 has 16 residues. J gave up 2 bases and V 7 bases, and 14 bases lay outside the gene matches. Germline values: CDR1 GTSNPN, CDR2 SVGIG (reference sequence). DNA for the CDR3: TGTGCCTCGAGAGTACAGGGCCAGGGGGCTGGAAACACCATATATTTT. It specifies CASRVQGQGAGNTIYF.

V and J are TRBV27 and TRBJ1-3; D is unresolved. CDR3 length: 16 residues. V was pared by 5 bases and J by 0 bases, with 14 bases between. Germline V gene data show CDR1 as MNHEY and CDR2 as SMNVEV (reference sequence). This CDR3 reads CASSPKTGISGNTIYF. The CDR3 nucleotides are TGTGCCAGCAGTCCGAAGACGGGGATCTCTGGAAACACCATATATTTT.

The CDR3 here is CASSYSTAYEQYF. CDR3 nucleotides: TGTGCCAGCAGTTACAGTACGGCCTACGAGCAGTACTTC. This chain uses TRBV6-5 with TRBJ2-7; D is unresolved. This CDR3 comprises 13 residues. Trimming shortened V by 2 bases and J by 2 bases, and 7 bases separated the two germline ends. Germline V gene lookup returns CDR1 MNHEY and CDR2 SVGAGI.

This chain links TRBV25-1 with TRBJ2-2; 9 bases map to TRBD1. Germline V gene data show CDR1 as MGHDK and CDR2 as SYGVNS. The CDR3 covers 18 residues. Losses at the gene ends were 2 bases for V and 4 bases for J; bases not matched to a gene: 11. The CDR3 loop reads CASSEITGGAFLTGELFF. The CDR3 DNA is TGTGCCAGCAGTGAAATTACAGGGGGCGCGTTTCTCACCGGGGAGCTGTTTTTT.

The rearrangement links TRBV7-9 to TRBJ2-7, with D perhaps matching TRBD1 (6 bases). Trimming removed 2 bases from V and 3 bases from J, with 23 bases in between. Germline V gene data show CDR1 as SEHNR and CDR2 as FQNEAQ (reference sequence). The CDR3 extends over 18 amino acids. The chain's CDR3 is CASSLSGSDWDIFYEQYF. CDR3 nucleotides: TGTGCCAGCAGCTTATCAGGGTCGGATTGGGACATCTTCTACGAGCAGTACTTC. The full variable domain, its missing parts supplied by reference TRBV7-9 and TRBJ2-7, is DTGVSQNPRHKITKRGQNVTFRCDPISEHNRLYWYRQTLGQGPEFLTYFQNEAQLEKSRLLSDRFSAERPKGSFSTLEIQRTEQGDSAMYLCASSLSGSDWDIFYEQYFGPGTRLTVT.

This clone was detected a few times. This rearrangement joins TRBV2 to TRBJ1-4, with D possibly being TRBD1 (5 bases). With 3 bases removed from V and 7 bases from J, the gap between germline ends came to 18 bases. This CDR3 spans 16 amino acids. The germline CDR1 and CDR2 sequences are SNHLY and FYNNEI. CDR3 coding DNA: TGTGCCAGCAGTGACCCGTGGGGACCGGAGGGTGAAAAACTGTTTTTT. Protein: CASSDPWGPEGEKLFF.

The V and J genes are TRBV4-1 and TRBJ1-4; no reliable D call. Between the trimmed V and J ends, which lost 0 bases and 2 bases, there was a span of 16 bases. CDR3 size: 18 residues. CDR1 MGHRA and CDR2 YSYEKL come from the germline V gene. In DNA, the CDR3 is TGCGCCAGCAGCCAAGACCCGGGGTTGGGTCCTACTAATGAAAAACTGTTTTTT. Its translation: CASSQDPGLGPTNEKLFF.